These T cell receptor beta chains were read from a single sample in a study of regulatory T cells in long-lasting Graves disease. TCRdb reprocessed the multiplex PCR reads via MiXCR and lists one record per CDR3 protein. The sample has 400,000 to 500,000 distinct CDR3 sequences, under 25% seen once. The source material was peripheral blood mononuclear cells (PBMCs), sampled when the disease was refractory, from a patient treated with antithyroid drugs. The receptors here all came from a female donor with Graves disease. CDR3s leave out the opening cysteine and the closing phenylalanine or tryptophan.

TRBV20-1,14,TRBJ2-7,SARDPLAGGSYEQY
TRBV3-1,12,TRBJ2-7,ASSQVQGPYEQY
TRBV7-9,13,TRBJ2-5,ASRADRGGGETQY
TRBV7-3,11,TRBJ2-5,ASSRNREETQY
TRBV7-2,12,TRBJ1-2,ASSPRTGGRGYT
TRBV11-2,12,TRBJ2-3,ASAPRRDTDTQY
TRBV27,12,TRBJ1-6,ASSLGKGYSPLH
TRBV7-9,15,TRBJ1-5,ASSLTTGLDRYQPQH
TRBV6-1,13,TRBJ2-5,ASSDVAGVQETQY
TRBV6-1,13,TRBJ2-4,ASTSGGFGKNIQY
TRBV19,11,TRBJ1-5,ASWTGRNQPQH
TRBV29-1,12,TRBJ1-5,SVLLGQTNQPQH
TRBV28,13,TRBJ2-7,ASRSRRDRGYEQY
TRBV2,11,TRBJ1-3,ASSGGSGNTIY
TRBV14,11,TRBJ2-7,ASSQDAVYEQY
TRBV20-1,9,TRBJ1-1,SVRFPSEAF